Listed here are 8 T cell receptor beta chains from one sample, sequenced in a study of metastatic and nonmetastatic thyroid tumors. MiXCR re-clonotyped the PCR reads for TCRdb. The repertoire holds roughly 40,000 clones, with 18% as singletons. None of the patients had undergone any treatment ahead of thyroid surgery. Input material: tumor tissue. These receptors were collected from a female donor with papillary thyroid cancer or a benign thyroid nodule (not recorded which). Some clones in this sample may be carry-over from other donors' samples.

At least ten counts were recorded for this clone. The J gene is TRBJ1-3, the V gene TRBV6-1, with D possibly matching TRBD1 (6 bases). Germline V gene data show CDR1 as MNHNS and CDR2 as SASEGT. The V end lost 8 bases, the J end lost 4 bases, and 15 bases lay between the germline ends. This CDR3 is 14 amino acids long. The CDR3 protein is CASPTGASGNTIYF. In nucleotides, the CDR3 is TGTGCCAGCCCGACGGGGGCTTCAGGAAACACCATATATTTT.

In this sample, this clone turned up many times. The CDR3: CASSLRTVGIQPQHF. CDR3 nucleotides: TGTGCCAGCAGTCTCCGGACAGTGGGCATTCAGCCCCAGCATTTT. The chain uses TRBV28 and TRBJ1-5; D may be TRBD1 (6 bases). The germline V and J ends were trimmed by 5 bases and 6 bases, with 17 bases remaining between them. The CDR3 spans 15 residues. Looked up from germline, CDR1 is MDHEN and CDR2 is SYDVKM. Looking up the rest from reference TRBV28 and TRBJ1-5 gives the full variable domain: DVKVTQSSRYLVKRTGEKVFLECVQDMDHENMFWYRQDPGLGLRLIYFSYDVKMKEKGDIPEGYSVSREKKERFSLILESASTNQTSMYLCASSLRTVGIQPQHFGDGTRLSIL.

This clone was detected ten times or more. This rearrangement joins TRBV5-1 to TRBJ1-1; D is ambiguous. This CDR3 is 13 amino acids long. The V end was cut by 2 bases, the J end by 1 base, with 6 bases between. Germline CDR1 and CDR2: SGHRS and YFSETQ. The CDR3 loop reads CASSFWGNTEAFF. The CDR3 DNA reads TGCGCCAGCAGCTTCTGGGGGAACACTGAAGCTTTCTTT. The complete variable domain, with remaining parts taken from reference TRBV5-1 and TRBJ1-1, reads KAGVTQTPRYLIKTRGQQVTLSCSPISGHRSVSWYQQTPGQGLQFLFEYFSETQRNKGNFPGRFSGRQFSNSRSEMNVSTLELGDSALYLCASSFWGNTEAFFGQGTRLTVV.

The rearrangement links TRBV5-1 to TRBJ2-6, with D hard to call. V lost 0 bases and J lost 0, with 7 bases in between. The CDR3 runs to 16 residues. Per germline, CDR1 SGHRS and CDR2 YFSETQ. CDR3 nucleotides: TGCGCCAGCAGCTTGGGGTCGACCTCTGGGGCCAACGTCCTGACTTTC. As protein: CASSLGSTSGANVLTF.

A remark on this clone: This sequence may be a read error, since a much larger clone differs from it by one base. The rearrangement links TRBV15 to TRBJ2-3; D possibly corresponds to TRBD2 (6 bases). Germline CDR1 is LNHNV and CDR2 is YYDKDF (reference sequence). This CDR3 has 13 residues. The DNA for the CDR3 is TGTGTCACCAGCAGACTAGTTACCGATACGCAGTATTTT. It translates to CVTSRLVTDTQYF.

This clone was recorded many times. The chain links TRBV2 to TRBJ1-4; no firm D call. Germline lookup yields CDR1 SNHLY and CDR2 FYNNEI. The CDR3 is 14 residues long. Trimming cost V 7 bases and J 10 bases, with 19 bases left between them. DNA for the CDR3: TGTGCCAGCATCAGCGGGAGGGAGATCGGAAAACTGTTTTTT. Translation gives CASISGREIGKLFF.

The chain uses TRBV20-1 and TRBJ1-1, with a possible D match to TRBD1 (6 bases). Trimming removed 3 bases at V and 5 bases at J, with 19 bases between. The CDR3 has 15 residues. CDR1 and CDR2 (germline): DFQATT, SNEGSKA (reference sequence). The CDR3 coding sequence is TGCAGTGCTAGTAGTGTTTCCGGACAGTCGACTGAAGCTTTCTTT. Its translation: CSASSVSGQSTEAFF.

The sample holds many counts of this clone. Other DNA sequences from this sample encode an identical CDR3 as well. The chain links TRBV29-1 to TRBJ1-2; 9 bases are a match to TRBD1. The germline V gene encodes CDR1 SQVTM and CDR2 ANQGSEA. Losses at the gene ends were 4 bases for V and 4 bases for J; bases not matched to a gene: 4. The CDR3 has 13 amino acids. CDR3: CSVGTGEGYGYTF. The CDR3 DNA is TGCAGCGTTGGGACAGGGGAGGGCTATGGCTACACCTTC.